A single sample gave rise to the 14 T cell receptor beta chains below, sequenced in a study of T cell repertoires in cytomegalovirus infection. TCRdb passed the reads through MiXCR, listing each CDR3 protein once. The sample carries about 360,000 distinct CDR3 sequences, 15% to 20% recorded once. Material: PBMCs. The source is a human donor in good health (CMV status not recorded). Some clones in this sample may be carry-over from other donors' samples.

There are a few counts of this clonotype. As DNA, the CDR3 is TGCGCCAGCAGCATCCCTAGCTCGAGCTCCTACAATGAGCAGTTCTTC. Translating it yields CASSIPSSSSYNEQFF. The chain recombines TRBV5-1 with TRBJ2-1, with D maybe TRBD2 (5 bases). The V gene lost 4 bases and the J gene lost 0 bases, with 14 bases spanning the gap. Germline lookup yields CDR1 SGHRS and CDR2 YFSETQ. The CDR3 has 16 residues. The whole variable domain, filled in from reference TRBV5-1 and TRBJ2-1, reads KAGVTQTPRYLIKTRGQQVTLSCSPISGHRSVSWYQQTPGQGLQFLFEYFSETQRNKGNFPGRFSGRQFSNSRSEMNVSTLELGDSALYLCASSIPSSSSYNEQFFGPGTRLTVL.

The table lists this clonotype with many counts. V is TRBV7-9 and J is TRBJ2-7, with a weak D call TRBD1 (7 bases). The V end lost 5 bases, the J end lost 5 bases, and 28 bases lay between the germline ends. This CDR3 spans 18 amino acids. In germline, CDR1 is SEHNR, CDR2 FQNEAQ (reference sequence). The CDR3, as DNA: TGTGCCAGCAGCCGTACGTTGTATAAACAGGGGAGGTTCGACGAGCAGTACTTC. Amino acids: CASSRTLYKQGRFDEQYF.

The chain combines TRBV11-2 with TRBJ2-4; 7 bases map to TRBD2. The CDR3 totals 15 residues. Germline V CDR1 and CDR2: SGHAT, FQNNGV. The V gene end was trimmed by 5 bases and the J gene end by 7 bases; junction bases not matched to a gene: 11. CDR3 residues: CASSPLGGWGNIQYF. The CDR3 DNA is TGTGCCAGCAGCCCCCTCGGGGGGTGGGGGAACATTCAGTACTTC. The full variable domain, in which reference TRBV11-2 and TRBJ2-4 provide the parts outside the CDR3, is EAGVAQSPRYKIIEKRQSVAFWCNPISGHATLYWYQQILGQGPKLLIQFQNNGVVDDSQLPKDRFSAERLKGVDSTLKIQPAKLEDSAVYLCASSPLGGWGNIQYFGAGTRLSVL.

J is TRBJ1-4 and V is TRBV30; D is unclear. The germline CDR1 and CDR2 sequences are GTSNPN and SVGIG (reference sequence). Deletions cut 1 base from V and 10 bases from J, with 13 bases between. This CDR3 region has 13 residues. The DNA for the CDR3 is TGTGCCTGGAGTGGGGTTTCTCGCCGAAAACTGTTTTTT. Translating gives CAWSGVSRRKLFF.

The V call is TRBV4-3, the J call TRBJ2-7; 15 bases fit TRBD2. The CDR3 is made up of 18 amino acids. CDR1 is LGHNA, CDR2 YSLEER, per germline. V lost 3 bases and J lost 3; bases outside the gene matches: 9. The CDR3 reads CASSHGLAGGLTVYEQYF. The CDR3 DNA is TGCGCCAGCAGCCACGGACTAGCGGGAGGGCTTACGGTCTACGAGCAGTACTTC.

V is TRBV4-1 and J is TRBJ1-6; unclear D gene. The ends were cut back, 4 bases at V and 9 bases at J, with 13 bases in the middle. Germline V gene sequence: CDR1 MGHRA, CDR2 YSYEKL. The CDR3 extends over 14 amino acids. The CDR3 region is CASSPPSGGSPLHF. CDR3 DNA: TGCGCCAGCAGCCCCCCCTCGGGCGGTTCACCCCTCCACTTT.

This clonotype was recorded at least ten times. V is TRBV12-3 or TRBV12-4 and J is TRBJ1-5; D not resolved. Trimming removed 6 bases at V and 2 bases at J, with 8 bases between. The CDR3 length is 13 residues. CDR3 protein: CASRNRGNQPQHF. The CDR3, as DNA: TGTGCCAGCAGGAACAGAGGCAATCAGCCCCAGCATTTT.

The DNA for the CDR3 is TGTGCCAGCAGTCGGGACAGGATCTATGGCTACACCTTC. Its translation is CASSRDRIYGYTF. The J gene is TRBJ1-2, the V gene TRBV12-3 or TRBV12-4, with 8 bases lining up with TRBD1. The CDR3 contains 13 residues. V trimming: 5 bases; J trimming: 4 bases; junction bases outside the gene matches: 3.

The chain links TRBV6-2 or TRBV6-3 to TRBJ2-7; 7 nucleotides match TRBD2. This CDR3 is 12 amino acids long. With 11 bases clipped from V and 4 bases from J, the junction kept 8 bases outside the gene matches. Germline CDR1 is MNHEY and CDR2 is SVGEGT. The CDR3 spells CAEGGSPYEQYF. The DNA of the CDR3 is TGTGCCGAGGGCGGGAGCCCTTACGAGCAGTACTTC.

In nucleotides, the CDR3 is TGTGCCAGCAGTGAAGGGGGACAGGGGACTTACGAGCAGTACTTC. This encodes CASSEGGQGTYEQYF. The chain carries TRBV2 and TRBJ2-7, with 10 bases identical to TRBD1. Trimming took 1 base from V and 4 from J; bases not matched to a gene: 4. Germline CDR1 SNHLY, CDR2 FYNNEI. The CDR3 runs 15 residues.

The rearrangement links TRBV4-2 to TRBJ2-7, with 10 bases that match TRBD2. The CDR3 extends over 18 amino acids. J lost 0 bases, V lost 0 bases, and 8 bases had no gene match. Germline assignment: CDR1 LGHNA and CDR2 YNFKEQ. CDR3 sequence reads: CASSQDLAGGRSSYEQYF. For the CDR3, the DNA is TGTGCCAGCAGCCAAGATTTAGCGGGGGGCAGAAGCTCCTACGAGCAGTACTTC.

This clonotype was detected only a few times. The CDR3 spells CASVLLGAGYGYTF. DNA for the CDR3: TGTGCCAGCGTCTTGTTGGGGGCAGGCTATGGCTACACCTTC. This chain connects TRBV2 to TRBJ1-2, with D tentatively TRBD1 (6 bases). CDR1 SNHLY and CDR2 FYNNEI come from the germline V gene. Trimming left V 8 bases short and J 4 bases short, with 17 bases between. The CDR3 runs 14 residues.

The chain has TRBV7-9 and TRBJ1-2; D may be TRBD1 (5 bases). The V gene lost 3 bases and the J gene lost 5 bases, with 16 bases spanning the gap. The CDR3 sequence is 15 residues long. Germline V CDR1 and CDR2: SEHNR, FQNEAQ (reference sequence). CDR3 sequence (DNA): TGTGCCAGCAGCTTTGAGATGGCCGGACAATATGGCTACACCTTC. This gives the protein CASSFEMAGQYGYTF.

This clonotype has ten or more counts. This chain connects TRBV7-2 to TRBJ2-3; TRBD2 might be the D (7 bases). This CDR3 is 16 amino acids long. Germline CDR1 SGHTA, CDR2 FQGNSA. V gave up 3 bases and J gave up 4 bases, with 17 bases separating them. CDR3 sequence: CASSFRLGGGADTQYF. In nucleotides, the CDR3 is TGTGCCAGCAGCTTTAGGCTAGGCGGGGGCGCAGATACGCAGTATTTT.